One T cell receptor (beta chain) is described in this entry. The antigen is unknown. TCRdb's table, derived via immunoSEQ multiplex PCR, lists solely in-frame clones and lacks some. The table lists 110,000 to 150,000 clones, 93% of them singletons. The sample comes from a study of T cell responses to AZD1222 COVID-19 vaccine. Broader study findings: Donors were mostly white British, more females; clonal diversity possibly underestimated.

The CDR3 has 18 amino acids. Germline-derived CDR1 and CDR2 are SGHTA and FQGTGA. V lost 3 bases, J lost 5 bases, and 16 bases stayed unmatched. Sequencing was performed on peripheral blood, taken on day 0 of AZD1222 vaccination. The genes are TRBV7-3 and TRBJ2-5; TRBD2 aligns across 9 bases. This receptor was taken from an adult in good health. The chain's CDR3 is CASSLARRGSGRGETQYF. CDR3 sequence (DNA): TGTGCCAGCAGCTTGGCCCGCCGGGGTAGCGGGAGAGGCGAGACCCAGTACTTC.